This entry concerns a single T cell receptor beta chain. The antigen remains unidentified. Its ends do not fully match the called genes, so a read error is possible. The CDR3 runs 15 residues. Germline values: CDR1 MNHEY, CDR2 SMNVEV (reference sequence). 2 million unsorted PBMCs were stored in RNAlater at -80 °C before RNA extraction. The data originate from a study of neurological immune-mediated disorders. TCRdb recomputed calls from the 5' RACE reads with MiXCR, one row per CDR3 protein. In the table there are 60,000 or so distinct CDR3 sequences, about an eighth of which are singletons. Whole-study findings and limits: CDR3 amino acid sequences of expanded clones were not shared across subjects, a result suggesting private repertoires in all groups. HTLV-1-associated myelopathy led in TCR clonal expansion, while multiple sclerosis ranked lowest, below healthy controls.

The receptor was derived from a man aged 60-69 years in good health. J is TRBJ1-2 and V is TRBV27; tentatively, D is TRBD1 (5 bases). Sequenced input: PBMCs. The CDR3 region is CASSVSPPGLYGYTF. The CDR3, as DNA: TGTGCCAGCAGTGTATCCCCCCCGGGGCTCTATGGCTACACCTTC.